This T cell receptor beta chain was profiled in a study of blood T cell repertoires in COVID-19 (dated by TCRdb to 2018 to 2021). Study-level background: The collaborator samples originated in the United States, Italy and Spain and spanned the acute and convalescent phases of COVID-19. The dataset comprised deeply sampled blood TCRbeta repertoires from subjects exposed to, actively infected with, or recovered from COVID-19. Sample metadata almost always included a de-identified subject ID, COVID-19 status, age in years and sex. The prospective study material was composed of cDNA or gDNA derived from T cells, B-cell-depleted T cells, or PBMCs. Where HLA class I and class II types were available, the types were taken from metadata supplied by the sample provider, not from assay-based typing. A freely available public database, intended as a resource for researchers studying the immune response to SARS-CoV-2, is where the repertoires were released. The samples were drawn from the first 160 participants of the ongoing ImmuneRACE study and from 950 to 1,500 subjects provided by 6 global collaborators. Overall results and qualifications from the work: The quantity of clinical and demographic metadata differed by source and by participant and was supplied without curation.

TCRbeta CDR3 regions were amplified from genomic DNA by means of the immunoSEQ Assay, a bias-controlled multiplex PCR. Per the original workflow: Within the assay, amplification of reference gene primers was used to estimate how many nucleated cells each sample contained. To quantify the absolute abundance of each unique TCRbeta CDR3 rearrangement, sequence reads were collapsed and filtered. For each sample, productive Simpson clonality was calculated by taking the square root of Simpson's diversity index across productive rearrangements. TCRdb stores this immuneACCESS table with in-frame sequences only. Part of the clones is absent; in the studies checked, under half of the shortfall reflects unresolved V genes, and no reason is known for the rest. The DNA gave D and trimming, while V, J and clone size come from that table. The sample table records approximately 200,000 clones; around nine tenths of these occur just once. The top ten clonotypes cover approximately 6.2% of the sample.

On this clone: Its cognate antigen has yet to be identified. Per-base qualities were not stored, and no clone one base away is much larger.

Another Seattle source contributed samples from volunteer blood donors who had recovered from COVID-19. The collaborating institutions used their own protocols to collect whole blood in K2EDTA tubes. For TCRbeta analysis, collaborators shipped samples in one of three forms: frozen whole blood, isolated PBMCs, or DNA extracted from either of those sample types. There are 13 amino acids in the CDR3, from cysteine to phenylalanine inclusive. Only the CDR3 region is kept as DNA, spanning 39 bases read in frame from base 1. The germline V gene provides CDR1 SGHVS and CDR2 FQNEAQ. After removal of 5 bases from V and 4 bases from J, the junction retains 4 bases not matched to a gene.

The receptor chain draws on TRBV7-8 and TRBJ2-7, and 8 junction bases match TRBD2. The sequence came from a man aged 55 to 70 who had recovered from COVID-19. The specimen was peripheral blood. In nucleotide form, the sequence is TGTGCCAGCAGCCCGGGACTAGATTACGAGCAGTACTTC. Translation gives CASSPGLDYEQYF.